The entry that follows covers one TCR beta chain sequence. The antigen is undetermined. TCRdb's copy holds only in-frame clones and misses some; the assay was immunoSEQ multiplex PCR. The sample contains some 60,000 clones, under 80% of which appear only once. This specimen belongs to a study of radiotherapy plus CTLA-4 blockade in lung cancer. Regarding the study as a whole: In blood, tumor-derived TCR clones expanded after radiotherapy plus ipilimumab.

V lost 5 bases, J lost 9 bases, and 11 bases stayed unmatched. The CDR3 consists of 16 residues. Germline loops: CDR1 SGHAT, CDR2 FQNNGV. The gene calls are TRBV11-2 and TRBJ2-2, with 11 bases fitting TRBD2. The TCR sequence derives from a human donor with non-small cell lung cancer who had a complete response to radiotherapy plus ipilimumab. This sample comprised peripheral blood, obtained from a patient treated with radiotherapy plus ipilimumab. CDR3 in amino acids: CASSPTSGSGLWELFF. The CDR3 region has the DNA TGTGCCAGCAGCCCCACTAGCGGGAGTGGTCTTTGGGAGCTGTTTTTT.